The sequence of this TCR beta chain was determined in a study of T-cell memory formation after mild COVID-19. Study-wide results and limits: Cross-reactive memory apparently joined, as some responding clones appeared in pre-infection memory.

One entry per CDR3 protein results from TCRdb running MiXCR on the 5' RACE reads. The sample has 25,000 to 35,000 distinct CDR3 sequences, around 6.8% seen once; the top ten hold over 12%. Germline V lookup: CDR1 MGHRA, CDR2 YSYEKL. V dropped 2 bases and J dropped 7; count of bases not matched to a gene: 3. This CDR3 comprises 14 residues. The table lists this clonotype with many counts. Antigen: not known. The chain uses TRBV4-1 and TRBJ2-5; TRBD2 matches 11 bases. The receptor comes from an adult woman who had mild COVID-19 (a few samples of this study predate the infection). Cell type and time point are not known. The sequenced material came from PBMCs or a T cell subset sorted from them (not recorded which). The CDR3 DNA follows: TGCGCCAGCAGCCAACTAGCGGGGGGAAGGACCCAGTACTTC. It yields the protein CASSQLAGGRTQYF.